This is a list of T cell receptor beta chains from one sample in a study of blood T cells in healthy people across ages. In TCRdb, the 5' RACE reads were re-called with MiXCR into one record per CDR3 protein. The sample contains about 800,000 distinct CDR3 sequences, just under 25% of which appear only once. The same sample was also used in a study of T cells of mothers and their children.

Sample: blood. The receptor set was obtained from a boy aged 10-17 years in good health. Each CDR3 is given with its conserved first and last residue. D genes are given only for firm matches. Clone size appears in some rows only: once, few, many, or a class for an expanded clone.

v_call	clone_size	j_call	d_call	cdr3_nt	cdr3_aa
TRBV12-3/TRBV12-4	few	TRBJ1-6	TRBD1	TGTGCCAGCAGAGGGACAGGGTTCAATTCACCCCTCCACTTT	CASRGTGFNSPLHF
TRBV29-1	.	TRBJ2-1	TRBD1	TGCAGCGTGGCGCAGGGGGTAGTTGAGCAGTTCTTC	CSVAQGVVEQFF
TRBV12-3/TRBV12-4	.	TRBJ2-7	.	TGTGCCAGCAGCCAAGGGAAACCCTACGAGCAGTACTTC	CASSQGKPYEQYF
TRBV6-1	.	TRBJ1-5	.	TGTGCCAGCAGCGGCTGGCCGAGCAATCAGCCCCAGCATTTT	CASSGWPSNQPQHF
TRBV29-1	.	TRBJ2-1	.	TGCAGCTCGGAGGGCAGGGGCGGCTCCTACAATGAGCAGTTCTTC	CSSEGRGGSYNEQFF
TRBV15	.	TRBJ2-5	.	TGTGCCACCAGCAGAGGGGGTTCCCAAGAGACCCAGTACTTC	CATSRGGSQETQYF
TRBV6-2/TRBV6-3	few	TRBJ2-5	.	TGTGCCAGCAGTTACTCTGGAGGGTTCGGTACCCAGTACTTC	CASSYSGGFGTQYF
TRBV12-3/TRBV12-4	few	TRBJ2-5	.	TGTGCCAGCACCAGCCACGTGAAAGAGACCCAGTACTTC	CASTSHVKETQYF
TRBV4-1	.	TRBJ2-5	.	TGCGCCAGCAGCCAAGTTATCGCGGGGCAAGAGACCCAGTACTTC	CASSQVIAGQETQYF
TRBV14	.	TRBJ2-7	.	TGTGCCAGCAGCCAAGGGTTCGGAAGGGAGCAGTACTTC	CASSQGFGREQYF
TRBV21-1	.	TRBJ2-7	.	TGTGCCAGCAGCAAAGAAGGGGAAGATTCTTCCTACGAGCAGTACTTC	CASSKEGEDSSYEQYF